The 20 T cell receptor beta chains given below trace back to one sample, sequenced in a study of T cells in Graves' hyperthyroidism and ophthalmopathy. RNA transcripts were the template for amplifying TCR beta CDR3 regions. HTBI primers were used for first-round RT-PCR of the TCR CDR3. TCRdb reanalysed the multiplex PCR reads using MiXCR and keeps one entry per CDR3 protein. The sample shows around 340,000 distinct CDR3 sequences, approximately 16% of them seen only once. Sequencing was performed on blood. Receptor source: a man younger than 40 with Graves' hyperthyroidism.

The sample holds many counts of this clonotype. The rearrangement joins TRBV7-9 to TRBJ1-2, with TRBD1 matching over 7 bases. Germline V CDR1 and CDR2: SEHNR, FQNEAQ (reference sequence). Trimming took 8 bases from V and 4 from J; bases not matched to a gene: 13. The length of the CDR3 is 15 residues. CDR3 in DNA: TGTGCCAGCGGAACCGGGACAGCCGATTTCTATGGCTACACCTTC. It codes for CASGTGTADFYGYTF.

There are a few counts of this clonotype. The chain joins TRBV19 to TRBJ1-2; 8 bases line up with TRBD1. The junction had 8 bases not matched to a gene; V was cut back by 3 bases and J by 8 bases. The CDR3 contains 14 residues. Germline CDR1 LNHDA, CDR2 SQIVND (reference sequence). The CDR3 loop reads CASSIPGQGGGYTF. The CDR3 DNA is TGTGCCAGTAGTATTCCCGGACAGGGAGGCGGCTACACCTTC.

In its sample, this clonotype was seen a few times. The chain links TRBV25-1 to TRBJ2-7; 9 bases map to TRBD1. Germline-derived CDR1 and CDR2 are MGHDK and SYGVNS. With 10 bases clipped from V and 1 base from J, the junction kept 14 bases outside the gene matches. The CDR3 loop spans 16 amino acids. The CDR3 loop reads CATRTPGQGPSYEQYF. The CDR3 DNA reads as TGTGCCACCCGAACCCCGGGACAGGGTCCGTCCTACGAGCAGTACTTC.

Many counts were recorded for this clonotype. The V gene is TRBV28, the J gene TRBJ2-2, with 12 bases that match TRBD2. Losses at the gene ends were 6 bases for V and 2 bases for J; bases not matched to a gene: 16. This CDR3 has 20 residues. Germline-derived CDR1 and CDR2 are MDHEN and SYDVKM. The CDR3 loop reads CASRQAGTSGLRTNTGELFF. Written as DNA, the CDR3 is TGTGCCAGCAGGCAGGCCGGGACTAGCGGGCTTCGGACTAACACCGGGGAGCTGTTTTTT.

The gene calls are TRBV20-1 and TRBJ2-1, with D possibly being TRBD2 (7 bases). Germline V lookup: CDR1 DFQATT, CDR2 SNEGSKA (reference sequence). The CDR3 is 13 residues long. V was shortened by 8 bases and J by 8 bases, with 19 bases between the two germline ends. CDR3 residues: CSTGGAGLYEQFF. CDR3 bases: TGCAGTACGGGGGGCGCGGGTCTCTATGAGCAGTTCTTC.

The chain joins TRBV5-1 to TRBJ1-2, with D tentatively TRBD1 (6 bases). The germline V gene encodes CDR1 SGHRS and CDR2 YFSETQ. V was trimmed by 3 bases and J by 2 bases, leaving 23 bases between them. There are 18 residues in the CDR3. The CDR3 DNA reads as TGCGCCAGCAGCTGGGGGGGGGCGCCCATTACCCTCAACTATGGCTACACCTTC. Translating it yields CASSWGGAPITLNYGYTF. The variable domain in full, with the rest retrieved from reference TRBV5-1 and TRBJ1-2, is KAGVTQTPRYLIKTRGQQVTLSCSPISGHRSVSWYQQTPGQGLQFLFEYFSETQRNKGNFPGRFSGRQFSNSRSEMNVSTLELGDSALYLCASSWGGAPITLNYGYTFGSGTRLTVV.

This clonotype was detected ten times or more. V is TRBV11-3 and J is TRBJ2-1; possible D gene TRBD2, 6 bases. This CDR3 region has 16 residues. Per germline, CDR1 SGHNT and CDR2 YENEEA. Between the trimmed V and J ends, which lost 0 bases and 4 bases, there was a span of 13 bases. CDR3 bases: TGTGCCAGCAGCTTAGAGGGCAGGGCGGGATACAATGAGCAGTTCTTC. Translating it yields CASSLEGRAGYNEQFF. Variable domain in full (rest from reference TRBV11-3 and TRBJ2-1): EAGVVQSPRYKIIEKKQPVAFWCNPISGHNTLYWYLQNLGQGPELLIRYENEEAVDDSQLPKDRFSAERLKGVDSTLKIQPAELGDSAVYLCASSLEGRAGYNEQFFGPGTRLTVL.

This clonotype was detected many times. This chain links TRBV2 with TRBJ2-5; 9 nucleotides align to TRBD2. The germline V gene has CDR1 SNHLY and CDR2 FYNNEI. The CDR3 is made up of 14 amino acids. Trimming at V came to 6 bases and at J to 2 bases, leaving 4 bases not matched to a gene. For the CDR3, the DNA is TGTGCCAGCAGGCCTCTAGCGGGACAAGAGACCCAGTACTTC. Translated: CASRPLAGQETQYF.

In the case of this clonotype: This may be a read error, as it is one base from a much larger clone. The chain carries TRBV12-3 or TRBV12-4 and TRBJ2-2; D is possibly TRBD1 or TRBD2 (5 bases each). There are 14 residues in the CDR3. V was pared by 4 bases and J by 6 bases, with 12 bases between. CDR3 sequence reads: CASSSTGDAGELFF. DNA of the CDR3: TGTGCCAGCAGTTCGACTGGGGACGCCGGGGAGCTGTTTTTT.

This clonotype was counted a few times. The rearrangement links TRBV19 to TRBJ2-3, with 9 bases that match TRBD2. Unmatched junction bases numbered 9, after V lost 7 bases and J lost 4 bases. The CDR3 contains 15 residues. Looked up from germline, CDR1 is LNHDA and CDR2 is SQIVND (reference sequence). CDR3 DNA sequence: TGTGCCAGTAACGTGGTAGCGGGAGTCGCAGATACGCAGTATTTT. This encodes CASNVVAGVADTQYF.

Turning to this clonotype: Relative to the germline gene, one junction end is altered; a read error may explain this. V gene TRBV30 combines with J gene TRBJ2-1; the match to TRBD2 covers 14 bases. In germline, CDR1 is GTSNPN, CDR2 SVGIG (reference sequence). The CDR3 runs to 18 residues. CDR3 region: CAWGSGTSGRSAYDEQFF. The DNA of the CDR3 is TGTGCCTGGGGGAGTGGGACTAGCGGGAGAAGCGCCTACGATGAGCAGTTCTTC.

This clonotype was counted ten times or more. Compared with germline, one end of the junction differs, possibly owing to a read error. The J gene is TRBJ2-7, the V gene TRBV5-1; a possible D gene is TRBD1 (5 bases). Germline V lookup: CDR1 SGHRS, CDR2 YFSETQ. The CDR3 consists of 13 residues. CDR3 amino acids: CASSLGRDYEQYF. CDR3 bases: TGTGCCAGCAGCTTAGGCAGGGACTACGAGCAGTACTTC.

In its sample, this clonotype was seen a few times. V and J are TRBV9 and TRBJ2-3, with D possibly TRBD2 on 5 matching bases. This CDR3 has 16 amino acids. The V and J ends lost 3 bases and 2 bases respectively, with 16 bases between them. The germline gives CDR1 SGDLS, CDR2 YYNGEE. CDR3 residues: CASSGGLADFTDTQYF. The CDR3 DNA follows: TGTGCCAGCAGCGGCGGGCTAGCAGATTTCACAGATACGCAGTATTTT.

This clonotype has more than one count but fewer than ten. The chain recombines TRBV7-9 with TRBJ1-2; perhaps TRBD1 as D (5 bases). Trimming left V 2 bases short and J 0 bases short, with 10 bases between. CDR3 length equals 15 residues. The germline V gene has CDR1 SEHNR and CDR2 FQNEAQ (reference sequence). The CDR3 spells CASSLKEGPNYGYTF. The CDR3, as DNA: TGTGCCAGCAGCTTAAAAGAGGGACCTAACTATGGCTACACCTTC.

This clonotype was counted a few times. This chain connects TRBV5-8 to TRBJ2-7; tentatively, D is TRBD2 (5 bases). Deletions cut 3 bases from V and 3 bases from J, with 19 bases between. The CDR3 length is 16 residues. Germline-derived CDR1 and CDR2 are SGHTS and YDEGEE. The CDR3 nucleotides are TGTGCCAGCAGCTCCCAGAGCCAGAACGGGGACTACGAGCAGTACTTC. Its translation: CASSSQSQNGDYEQYF.

This clonotype was seen at least ten times. V and J are TRBV28 and TRBJ2-7; TRBD2 matches at 9 bases. The V segment lost 3 bases and the J segment 2 bases; nucleotides outside the gene matches: 8. The CDR3 is 16 amino acids. CDR1 MDHEN and CDR2 SYDVKM come from the germline V gene. CDR3 nucleotide sequence: TGTGCCAGCAGTTTCCTAGCGGGACTGTCAACCTACGAGCAGTACTTC. It yields the protein CASSFLAGLSTYEQYF.

This clonotype has only a few counts. This sequence joins TRBV5-1 and TRBJ2-5; 10 bases fit TRBD2. Germline values: CDR1 SGHRS, CDR2 YFSETQ. V lost 4 bases to trimming and J lost 4 bases; unmatched junction nucleotides: 13. The CDR3 is 17 amino acids. For the CDR3, the DNA is TGCGCCAGCAGCCTGGCCCGGCTAGCGGGAGCTTCAGAGACCCAGTACTTC. Translation gives CASSLARLAGASETQYF.

This clonotype showed up many times. The J gene is TRBJ2-7, the V gene TRBV28, with TRBD1 matching 10 bases. The CDR3 extends over 15 amino acids. Germline values: CDR1 MDHEN, CDR2 SYDVKM. With 1 base clipped from V and 2 bases from J, the junction kept 2 bases outside the gene matches. The DNA for the CDR3 is TGTGCCAGCAGTTTATTCGGGACAGGGGCCTACGAGCAGTACTTC. It specifies CASSLFGTGAYEQYF.

This clonotype appeared many times. The chain couples TRBV13 to TRBJ2-2, with unresolved D. The CDR3 has 13 residues. Per germline, CDR1 PRHDT and CDR2 FYEKMQ (reference sequence). V shed 2 bases and J shed 5 bases, with 6 bases lying between them. This CDR3 reads CASSLRWTGELFF. The CDR3 nucleotides are TGTGCCAGCAGCTTACGCTGGACCGGGGAGCTGTTTTTT.

This clonotype was detected a few times. This chain uses TRBV6-1 with TRBJ1-2; no definite D call. In germline, CDR1 is MNHNS, CDR2 SASEGT. The length of the CDR3 is 14 residues. Trimming took 7 bases from V and 5 from J, leaving 17 bases between them. The CDR3 spells CASNTPTSIYGYTF. In nucleotides, the CDR3 is TGTGCCAGCAATACACCAACGTCGATATATGGCTACACCTTC.